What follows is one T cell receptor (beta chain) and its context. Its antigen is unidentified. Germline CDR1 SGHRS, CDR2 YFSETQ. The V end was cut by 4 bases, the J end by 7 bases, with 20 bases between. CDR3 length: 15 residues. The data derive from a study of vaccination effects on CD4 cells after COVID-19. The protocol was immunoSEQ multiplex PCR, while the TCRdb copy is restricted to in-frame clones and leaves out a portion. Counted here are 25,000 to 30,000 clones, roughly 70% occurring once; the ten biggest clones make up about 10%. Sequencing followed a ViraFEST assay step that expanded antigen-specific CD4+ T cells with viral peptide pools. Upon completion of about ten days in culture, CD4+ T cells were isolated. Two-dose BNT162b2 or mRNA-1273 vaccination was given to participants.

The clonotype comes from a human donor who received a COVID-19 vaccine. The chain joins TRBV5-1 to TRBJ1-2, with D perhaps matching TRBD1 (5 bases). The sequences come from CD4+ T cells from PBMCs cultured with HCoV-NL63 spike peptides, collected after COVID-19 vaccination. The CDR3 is CASSPDPGEWGGYTF. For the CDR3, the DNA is TGCGCCAGCAGCCCCGACCCGGGGGAGTGGGGTGGCTACACCTTC.